Here is one TCR beta chain with its context. TCRdb keeps only in-frame clones here, not all; method: immunoSEQ multiplex PCR. The table shows 200,000 to 250,000 clones, with just under 90% occurring only once. These data belong to a study of blood T cell repertoires in COVID-19. For the study at large: The cDNA or gDNA used as material had been derived from T cells, B-cell-depleted T cells, or PBMCs.

V gave up 0 bases and J gave up 4 bases; unmatched junction bases: 15. This CDR3 has 19 amino acids. The germline gives CDR1 SNHLY, CDR2 FYNNEI. The sequence derives from a man aged 25-40 years with COVID-19, enrolled during active disease. The chain couples TRBV2 to TRBJ2-7; 10 bases are a match to TRBD1. The sample taken for sequencing was peripheral blood. CDR3 residues: CASSEARGATTGGSYEQYF. DNA for the CDR3: TGTGCCAGCAGTGAAGCGCGGGGCGCGACGACAGGGGGCTCTTACGAGCAGTACTTC. Drawing the rest from reference TRBV2 and TRBJ2-7, the complete variable domain is EPEVTQTPSHQVTQMGQEVILRCVPISNHLYFYWYRQILGQKVEFLVSFYNNEISEKSEIFDDQFSVERPDGSNFTLKIRSTKLEDSAMYFCASSEARGATTGGSYEQYFGPGTRLTVT.